Listed below are T cell receptor beta chains from one sample, sequenced in a study of T cell responses to AZD1222 COVID-19 vaccine. Clones were sequenced by immunoSEQ multiplex PCR, and TCRdb holds only the in-frame ones, with some missing. The data contain 150,000 to 200,000 clones, roughly nine tenths of them singletons. Here the sequenced sample was peripheral blood, taken 28 days after the second AZD1222 dose. The receptors were gathered from an adult who received the AZD1222 COVID-19 vaccine. Each CDR3 is given with its conserved first and last residue.

v_gene	j_gene	CDR3aa
TRBV4-3	TRBJ2-7	CASSQEGSSYEQYF
TRBV6-2/TRBV6-3	TRBJ2-1	CASSFEFYNEQFF
TRBV7-9	TRBJ1-6	CASGGGTEPLHF
TRBV6-2/TRBV6-3	TRBJ2-1	CASSYSSWNNEQFF
TRBV10-2	TRBJ2-7	CASSERGAPYEQYF
TRBV6-4	TRBJ1-2	CASSASPGAQAGYTF
TRBV18	TRBJ1-2	CASSPDGASYGYTF
TRBV18	TRBJ2-7	CASSPPQQSYEQYF
TRBV19	TRBJ2-5	CASCRGGETQYF
TRBV6-1	TRBJ1-6	CASREGYYNSPLHF
TRBV7-2	TRBJ2-3	CASSWGGLPNRASTDTQYF
TRBV5-6	TRBJ2-1	CASSRDRVLSYNEQFF
TRBV7-3	TRBJ1-6	CASSLTGRGQTSPLHF
TRBV21-1	TRBJ2-1	CASTQDHRYNEQFF
TRBV18	TRBJ2-1	CASSPTIDNEQFF
TRBV19	TRBJ2-4	CASSIGVSSGGPENIQYF
TRBV19	TRBJ1-5	CASSIGQGNQPQHF
TRBV4-1	TRBJ1-1	CASSSLLGGFTEAFF
TRBV2	TRBJ1-2	CASPPGQGNYGYTF
TRBV12-3/TRBV12-4	TRBJ1-5	CASSLSSNQPQHF
TRBV18	TRBJ1-4	CASSPQKGRRANEKLFF
TRBV15	TRBJ1-5	CATSGRSNQPQHF
TRBV7-2	TRBJ2-1	CASSRDRSYNEQFF
TRBV7-9	TRBJ2-7	CASSFGRYEQYF
TRBV30	TRBJ2-1	CAWSAALAGGGEQFF
TRBV7-9	TRBJ2-1	CASSPPPVRNEQFF
TRBV6-2/TRBV6-3	TRBJ2-5	CASSYSSFPRETQYF
TRBV4-1	TRBJ1-5	CASSQAPGTASGPQHF
TRBV12-3/TRBV12-4	TRBJ1-4	CASSLLREKLFF
TRBV10-3	TRBJ2-5	CAISESLAAQETQYF
TRBV19	TRBJ2-7	CASSTLSGQGTYEQYF
TRBV5-6	TRBJ1-3	CASSFAPFAARGNTIYF
TRBV27	TRBJ2-3	CASSFLGASTDTQYF
TRBV18	TRBJ2-6	CASSVRGTGGFGANVLTF
TRBV4-3	TRBJ1-2	CASSQNDGGPLYGYTF
TRBV7-2	TRBJ1-5	CASTLHGNNQPQHF
TRBV4-1	TRBJ2-7	CASSQAGTGSSYEQYF
TRBV6-5	TRBJ2-2	CASSYVQGTGELFF
TRBV7-2	TRBJ2-3	CASSGGGPQYF
TRBV19	TRBJ1-1	CASSIPGATSGTEAFF
TRBV19	TRBJ1-2	CASSTGLGKYGYTF
TRBV6-2/TRBV6-3	TRBJ1-1	CASSDRVAAFF
TRBV6-1	TRBJ1-6	CASSEIGSTGDSPLHF
TRBV30	TRBJ1-1	CAWSVIRGRTEAFF
TRBV5-1	TRBJ2-1	CASSWEGQKYNEQFF
TRBV4-1	TRBJ2-1	CASSKTGGGPYNEQFF
TRBV2	TRBJ1-1	CASRPGTGFTEAFF
TRBV7-3	TRBJ1-1	CASSLAGDRRMNTEAFF
TRBV3-1/TRBV3-2	TRBJ1-2	CASSHKGPRNYGYTF
TRBV15	TRBJ1-2	CATSRLNVGGYTF
TRBV5-6	TRBJ1-2	CASSWGPEGFNYGYTF
TRBV6-5	TRBJ1-2	CASSYRGLDGYTF
TRBV24-1	TRBJ2-1	CATSDRGGRGNEQFF
TRBV28	TRBJ1-5	CASRPTKGVSNQPQHF
TRBV12-3/TRBV12-4	TRBJ1-2	CASSRGVYYGYTF
TRBV6-5	TRBJ1-5	CASSDRVVQPQHF
TRBV10-1	TRBJ2-7	CASSESGAREQYF